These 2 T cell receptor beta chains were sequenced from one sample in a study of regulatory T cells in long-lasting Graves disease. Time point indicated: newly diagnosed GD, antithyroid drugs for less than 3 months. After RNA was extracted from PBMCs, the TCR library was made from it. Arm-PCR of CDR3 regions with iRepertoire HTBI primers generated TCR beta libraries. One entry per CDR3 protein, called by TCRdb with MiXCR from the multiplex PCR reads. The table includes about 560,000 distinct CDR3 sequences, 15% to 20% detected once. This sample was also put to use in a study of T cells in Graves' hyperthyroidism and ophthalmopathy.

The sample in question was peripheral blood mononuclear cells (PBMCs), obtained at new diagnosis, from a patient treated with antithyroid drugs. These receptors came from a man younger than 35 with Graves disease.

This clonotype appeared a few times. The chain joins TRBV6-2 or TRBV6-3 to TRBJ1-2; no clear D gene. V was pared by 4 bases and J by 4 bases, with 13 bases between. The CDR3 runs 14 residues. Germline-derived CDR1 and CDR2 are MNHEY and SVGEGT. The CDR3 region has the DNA TGTGCCAGCAGTTCCGAGGACGGCTCCTATGGCTACACCTTC. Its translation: CASSSEDGSYGYTF.

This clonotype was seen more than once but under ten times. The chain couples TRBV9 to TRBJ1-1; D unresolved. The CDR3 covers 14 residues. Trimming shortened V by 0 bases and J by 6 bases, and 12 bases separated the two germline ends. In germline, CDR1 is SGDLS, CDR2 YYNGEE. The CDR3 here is CASSVDPKVAEAFF. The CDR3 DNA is TGTGCCAGCAGCGTAGACCCGAAGGTGGCTGAAGCTTTCTTT.